These T cell receptor beta chains were read from a single sample in a study of T-cell reconstitution after alpha-beta-depleted transplantation in children. TCRdb re-analysed the PCR reads in MiXCR, keeping a single row per CDR3 protein. The data show hundreds of thousands of distinct CDR3 sequences, approximately 13% seen once. The source material was PBMCs from the stem cell graft donor, sampled from the stem cell graft. The receptors were gathered from a human donor who donated a stem cell graft to a child with combined immunodeficiency. CDR3s include the opening cysteine and the closing phenylalanine or tryptophan. The D gene is left open where the match is weak. Rows give clone size only sometimes, using once, few, many, or a class for an expanded clone.

d_call	v_call	clone_size	j_call	cdr3_aa	cdr3_nt
TRBD1	TRBV12-5	few	TRBJ1-1	CASGTTGVNTEAFF	TGTGCTAGTGGCACGACAGGGGTGAACACTGAAGCTTTCTTT
-	TRBV20-1	many	TRBJ1-1	CSAERVRENTEAFF	TGCAGTGCTGAGAGGGTCAGGGAGAACACTGAAGCTTTCTTT
-	TRBV7-2	many	TRBJ2-7	CASSLAPRAIYEQYF	TGTGCCAGCAGCCTCGCCCCTAGAGCGATCTACGAGCAGTACTTC
-	TRBV4-2	-	TRBJ2-5	CASSQERGMETQYF	TGTGCCAGCAGCCAAGAGCGGGGAATGGAGACCCAGTACTTC
TRBD2	TRBV6-5	-	TRBJ2-4	CASSYYPMERETQHIQYF	TGTGCCAGCAGTTACTACCCTATGGAGCGGGAGACCCAGCACATTCAGTACTTC
-	TRBV4-1	-	TRBJ1-2	CASSQEGTPNYGYTF	TGCGCCAGCAGCCAAGAGGGCACGCCGAACTATGGCTACACCTTC
TRBD1	TRBV6-2/TRBV6-3	many	TRBJ2-5	CASSYWTGIQTQYF	TGTGCCAGCAGTTACTGGACAGGGATACAGACCCAGTACTTC
-	TRBV12-3/TRBV12-4	few	TRBJ1-5	CASRNRPGRNQPQHF	TGTGCCAGCAGGAACCGGCCGGGCCGAAATCAGCCCCAGCATTTT
-	TRBV20-1	few	TRBJ1-5	CSARVGEDQPQHF	TGCAGTGCGAGGGTAGGGGAGGATCAGCCCCAGCATTTT
TRBD1	TRBV10-3	-	TRBJ2-7	CAISPTGTGAGEQYF	TGTGCCATCAGTCCGACCGGGACAGGGGCGGGCGAGCAGTACTTC
TRBD2	TRBV12-5	-	TRBJ2-5	CASGFGLAGGETQYF	TGTGCTAGTGGTTTCGGACTAGCGGGAGGGGAGACCCAGTACTTC
-	TRBV10-3	few	TRBJ1-2	CAISELRGRQRGYTF	TGTGCCATCAGTGAGCTTAGGGGGAGGCAGCGTGGCTACACCTTC
TRBD1	TRBV5-4	many	TRBJ2-1	CATPGQGYNEQFF	TGTGCCACTCCGGGACAGGGCTACAATGAGCAGTTCTTC
-	TRBV12-3/TRBV12-4	-	TRBJ2-7	CTSSFRSLLTRREGNEQYF	TGTACCAGCAGTTTCCGCAGCCTCCTTACTCGACGGGAAGGGAACGAGCAGTACTTC
-	TRBV6-2/TRBV6-3	-	TRBJ2-3	CASSYPASGADTQYF	TGTGCCAGCAGTTACCCGGCCAGTGGGGCAGATACGCAGTATTTT
-	TRBV5-4	many	TRBJ2-7	CASSFRGNYEQYF	TGTGCCAGCAGTTTTAGGGGTAACTACGAGCAGTACTTC
TRBD1	TRBV2	-	TRBJ2-5	CASSEPGQVQETQYF	TGTGCCAGCAGCGAGCCGGGACAGGTCCAAGAGACCCAGTACTTC
-	TRBV11-1	-	TRBJ2-7	CASSRFRGASYEQYF	TGTGCCAGCAGCCGATTCCGGGGGGCCTCCTACGAGCAGTACTTC
-	TRBV7-9	-	TRBJ2-1	CASTSFYEEFF	TGTGCCAGCACCTCTTTCTATGAGGAGTTCTTC
TRBD1	TRBV20-1	-	TRBJ2-3	CSARDHTGGYTQYF	TGCAGTGCTAGAGATCACACAGGGGGCTATACGCAGTATTTT
TRBD2	TRBV12-3/TRBV12-4	many	TRBJ2-7	CASSFSSGRGYEQYF	TGTGCCAGCAGTTTCTCATCAGGGAGGGGCTACGAGCAGTACTTC
TRBD1	TRBV5-4	-	TRBJ1-6	CASSASGQGTLHF	TGTGCCAGCAGCGCCTCGGGACAGGGAACACTCCACTTT
TRBD2	TRBV7-9	many	TRBJ2-1	CASSPPGGPYNEQFF	TGTGCCAGCAGCCCCCCGGGGGGACCGTACAATGAGCAGTTCTTC
TRBD1	TRBV29-1	few	TRBJ1-1	CSVSRGLLDEAFF	TGCAGCGTTTCCAGGGGGCTTCTGGATGAAGCTTTCTTT
-	TRBV6-1	-	TRBJ2-2	CASSLVLVPNTGELFF	TGTGCCAGCAGCCTAGTTCTAGTCCCAAACACCGGGGAGCTGTTTTTT
TRBD2	TRBV7-2	many	TRBJ2-7	CASSLSSGSNYEQYF	TGTGCCAGCAGCTTGTCTAGCGGGTCAAACTACGAGCAGTACTTC
TRBD1	TRBV5-6	many	TRBJ2-2	CASSLDGFQGATGELFF	TGTGCCAGCAGCTTGGATGGCTTTCAGGGGGCGACCGGGGAGCTGTTTTTT
-	TRBV20-1	few	TRBJ1-2	CSAYRDYGYTF	TGCAGTGCGTACAGGGACTATGGCTACACCTTC
-	TRBV5-5	many	TRBJ2-3	CASSLLGTFTDTQYF	TGTGCCAGCAGCTTGTTAGGGACATTCACAGATACGCAGTATTTT
TRBD1	TRBV27	-	TRBJ1-1	CASSDRGDNTEAFF	TGTGCCAGCAGTGACAGGGGAGATAACACTGAAGCTTTCTTT
-	TRBV20-1	-	TRBJ2-1	CSARGHTTFNEQFF	TGCAGTGCTAGGGGACATACTACTTTCAATGAGCAGTTCTTC
-	TRBV20-1	-	TRBJ2-5	CSARDPRALPQQETQYF	TGCAGTGCTAGAGATCCGAGAGCCTTACCCCAACAAGAGACCCAGTACTTC
-	TRBV5-1	many	TRBJ2-2	CASSPSENTGELFF	TGCGCCAGCAGCCCATCAGAGAACACCGGGGAGCTGTTTTTT